Listed below are T cell receptor beta chains from one sample, sequenced in a study of cytomegalovirus exposure and HLA in healthy donors. The method was immunoSEQ multiplex PCR; TCRdb's version includes in-frame clones alone and lacks a portion of them. The profile shows 150,000 to 200,000 clones, over 80% of them singletons. The specimen was PBMCs. Receptors were obtained from a man in his fifties in good health and CMV-seropositive. CDR3s include the opening cysteine and the closing phenylalanine or tryptophan. The D gene is left open where the match is weak. Some rows have no size entry. The others give once, few or many, or a class for an expanded clone.

>TRBD1|.|TRBJ1-4|TRBV5-4
TGTGCCAGCAGTCGGGACAGGGGGAATGAAAAACTGTTTTTT
CASSRDRGNEKLFF
>TRBD1|.|TRBJ2-7|TRBV28
TGTGCCAGCAAGATGACAGGGTTACGACGCGAGCAGTACTTC
CASKMTGLRREQYF
>TRBD1|once|TRBJ1-5|TRBV4-1
TGCGCCAGCAGCCAAGCTACAGGGGGGAAGCCCCAGCATTTT
CASSQATGGKPQHF
>.|.|TRBJ1-1|TRBV7-2
TGTGCCAGCAGCGCATACAGGGATGTTATGGCTTTCTTT
CASSAYRDVMAFF
>.|.|TRBJ2-3|TRBV5-1
TGCGCCAGCACCCTAACCGGGGGCACAGATACGCAGTATTTT
CASTLTGGTDTQYF
>.|.|TRBJ1-4|TRBV5-8
TGTGCCAGCAGCTTCCAGGTTGCAACTAATGAAAAACTGTTTTTT
CASSFQVATNEKLFF
>.|.|TRBJ1-5|TRBV2
TGTGCCAGCAGTGGAGGCCGTAGCAATCAGCCCCAGCATTTT
CASSGGRSNQPQHF
>TRBD2|.|TRBJ2-3|TRBV7-9
TGTGCCAGCAGCTTAGCCCGCAGCGGGGGCGATACGCAGTATTTT
CASSLARSGGDTQYF
>.|.|TRBJ2-5|TRBV5-5
TGTGCCAGCAGAGCGAGATTGCAAGAGACCCAGTACTTC
CASRARLQETQYF
>TRBD1|once|TRBJ1-5|TRBV7-7
TGTGCCAGCAGCCCCAACCCCGGGACAGGCAATCAGCCCCAGCATTTT
CASSPNPGTGNQPQHF
>TRBD2|.|TRBJ2-3|TRBV27
TGTGCCAGCACCGGACTAGCGGGGACTAGCACAGATACGCAGTATTTT
CASTGLAGTSTDTQYF
>TRBD2|.|TRBJ2-2|TRBV28
TGTGCCAGCAGTTTAAGCGGGGTTGGGACCGGGGAGCTGTTTTTT
CASSLSGVGTGELFF
>TRBD1|.|TRBJ2-5|TRBV28
TGTGCCAGCAGTCAAAACATGGGACAGGGAGGGGAGACCCAGTACTTC
CASSQNMGQGGETQYF
>.|.|TRBJ2-1|TRBV28
TGTGCCAGCAGTTTTACCGTCGGCGGTGAGCAGTTCTTC
CASSFTVGGEQFF
>TRBD1|.|TRBJ1-1|TRBV11-2
TGTGCCAGCAGCCCCGCAATTGGGGACAGGGTTGCTTTCTTT
CASSPAIGDRVAFF
>.|.|TRBJ1-2|TRBV28
TGTGCCAGCAGTTTTCTTCGCCGCAGGGCATACTATGGCTACACCTTC
CASSFLRRRAYYGYTF
>TRBD2|few|TRBJ2-2|TRBV2
TGTGCCAGCAGACGCCCGGGGACTAGCGGGGGGGCCCCGAACACCGGGGAGCTGTTTTTT
CASRRPGTSGGAPNTGELFF
>TRBD2|.|TRBJ2-1|TRBV7-9
TGTGCCAGCAGCTTAGCGCGCTTTATAGCGGGAGGGGTCGGTGAGCAGTTCTTC
CASSLARFIAGGVGEQFF
>TRBD2|.|TRBJ2-5|TRBV27
TGTGCCAGCAGTCCCTATACTAGCGGGAGCGAGACCCAGTACTTC
CASSPYTSGSETQYF
>TRBD2|.|TRBJ2-1|TRBV13
TGTGCCAGCAGCAGACTAGCGGGGGGCCTCTACAATGAGCAGTTCTTC
CASSRLAGGLYNEQFF
>TRBD1|.|TRBJ2-7|TRBV19
TGTGCCAGTAGTTTGGGACAGTCCTACGAGCAGTACTTC
CASSLGQSYEQYF
>.|.|TRBJ2-7|TRBV6-6
TGTGCCAGCAGTTACCTTGGGCGAAGCGAGCAGTACTTC
CASSYLGRSEQYF
>TRBD1|.|TRBJ2-7|TRBV7-9
TGTGCCAGCAGCCCAACCGGGACAGGGAAATACGAGCAGTACTTC
CASSPTGTGKYEQYF
>.|.|TRBJ2-2|TRBV6-5
TGTGCCAGCAGTTATTGGAGGAACACCGGGGAGCTGTTTTTT
CASSYWRNTGELFF
>TRBD2|.|TRBJ2-7|TRBV15
TGTGCCACCAGCCCTAGCGGGGGGGGCCACGAGCAGTACTTC
CATSPSGGGHEQYF
>.|.|TRBJ2-5|TRBV7-8
TGTGCCAGCAGCATACAAGAGACCCAGTACTTC
CASSIQETQYF
>.|.|TRBJ2-2|TRBV18
TGTGCCAGCGGGAGGAACACCGGGGAGCTGTTTTTT
CASGRNTGELFF
>.|.|TRBJ2-7|TRBV27
TGTGCCAGCAGTTCTCTGGACAGCTCCTACGAGCAGTACTTC
CASSSLDSSYEQYF
>TRBD2|.|TRBJ2-6|TRBV5-4
TGTGCCAGCAGCTTGACCTATAGCGGGTCTGGGGCCAACGTCCTGACTTTC
CASSLTYSGSGANVLTF
>TRBD1|.|TRBJ1-2|TRBV7-9
TGTGCCAGCAGCCTCAGGGACAGCAACTATGGCTACACCTTC
CASSLRDSNYGYTF
>.|.|TRBJ2-3|TRBV6-5
TGTGCCAGCAGGGAGATGTATTCCAGTACAGATACGCAGTATTTT
CASREMYSSTDTQYF
>.|.|TRBJ2-7|TRBV15
TGTGCCACCAGCAGAGCGGGAGTCTACGAGCAGTACTTC
CATSRAGVYEQYF
>.|.|TRBJ1-2|TRBV7-9
TGTGCCAGCTGCGAGGGGGCTAACTATGGCTACACCTTC
CASCEGANYGYTF
>TRBD1|.|TRBJ2-3|TRBV7-9
TGTGCCAGCAGCCCGGGACAGGGGGCCGTGAATACGCAGTATTTT
CASSPGQGAVNTQYF
>.|.|TRBJ1-5|TRBV30
TGTGCCTGGAGTGGAGATAGCAATCAGCCCCAGCATTTT
CAWSGDSNQPQHF
>TRBD1|.|TRBJ1-2|TRBV30
TGTGCCTGGAGTGTAAAGTCGACGGGACAGGGATATGGCTACACCTTC
CAWSVKSTGQGYGYTF
>.|.|TRBJ1-2|TRBV6-5
TGTGCCAGCAGTTACCTCGGAGGGCCTAACTATGGCTACACCTTC
CASSYLGGPNYGYTF
>TRBD1|.|TRBJ2-7|TRBV28
TGTGCCAGCAGCCTTGGACAGGGAGATCCGCAGTACTTC
CASSLGQGDPQYF
>TRBD2|.|TRBJ2-1|TRBV27
TGTGCCAGCAGCATTAGCGGGGGGGCCCCCTACAATGAGCAGTTCTTC
CASSISGGAPYNEQFF
>.|.|TRBJ2-7|TRBV5-6
TGTGCCAGCAGCTTCGGAGGAAGTTTGTACGAGCAGTACTTC
CASSFGGSLYEQYF
>.|.|TRBJ2-7|TRBV6-5
TGTGCCAGCAGTGCTTCAGGACAGGGAGGGCGCGAGCAGTACTTC
CASSASGQGGREQYF
>.|.|TRBJ2-7|TRBV7-9
TGTGCCAGCAGCTTACCAGGGTCTGAGTCCTACGAGCAGTACTTC
CASSLPGSESYEQYF
>.|.|TRBJ2-7|TRBV28
TGTGCCAGCAGTGGCCCCGGCGACAGCACCTACGAGCAGTACTTC
CASSGPGDSTYEQYF
>TRBD1|.|TRBJ2-5|TRBV28
TGTGCCAGCAGATCTCAGGGGGCTGGGGAGACCCAGTACTTC
CASRSQGAGETQYF
>.|.|TRBJ1-3|TRBV2
TGTGCCAGCAGTGGCGCGGGAAACACCATATATTTT
CASSGAGNTIYF
>.|.|TRBJ1-3|TRBV28
TGTGCCAGCAGTTTCGGGGATGGTGGAAACACCATATATTTT
CASSFGDGGNTIYF
>.|.|TRBJ1-2|TRBV28
TGTGCCAGCAGTTTACTTCCAGGGGCTAACTATGGCTACACCTTC
CASSLLPGANYGYTF
>TRBD1|few|TRBJ2-1|TRBV28
TGTGCCAGCACCGAAGGACAGGGGAATTACAATGAGCAGTTCTTC
CASTEGQGNYNEQFF
>.|.|TRBJ2-7|TRBV5-8
TGTGCCAGCAGGCAAGGGGGGGCGACTTACGAGCAGTACTTC
CASRQGGATYEQYF
>.|once|TRBJ2-1|TRBV28
TGTGCCAGCATCCCTTTCCTAGCCAATCGAAATGAGCAGTTCTTC
CASIPFLANRNEQFF